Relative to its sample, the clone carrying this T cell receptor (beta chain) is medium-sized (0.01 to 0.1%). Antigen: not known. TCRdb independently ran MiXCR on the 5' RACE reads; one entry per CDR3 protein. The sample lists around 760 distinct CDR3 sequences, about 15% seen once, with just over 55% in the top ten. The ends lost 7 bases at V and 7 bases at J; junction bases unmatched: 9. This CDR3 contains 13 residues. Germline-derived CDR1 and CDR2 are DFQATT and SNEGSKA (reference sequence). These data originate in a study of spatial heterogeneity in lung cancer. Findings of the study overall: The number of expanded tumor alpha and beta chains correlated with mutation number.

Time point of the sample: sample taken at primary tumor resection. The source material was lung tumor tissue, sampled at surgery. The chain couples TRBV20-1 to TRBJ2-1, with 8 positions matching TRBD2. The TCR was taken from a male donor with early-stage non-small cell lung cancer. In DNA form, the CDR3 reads TGCAGTGGACATAGCGGGGAGTCAAATGAGCAGTTCTTC. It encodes CSGHSGESNEQFF.